This T cell receptor (beta chain) was sequenced during a study of T cells in localized non-small cell lung cancer. Study results and limitations: Within adjacent lung there appeared a median around 55 of the top 100 tumor clones. There was an association of higher blood T cell density with longer overall survival. Because only a single region of the tumor was sequenced, heterogeneity remains possible. Uninvolved neighboring lung showed the greatest T cell clonality, exceeding tumor.

Profiled with immunoSEQ multiplex PCR; TCRdb holds only in-frame clones, not every one. This table holds about 2,000 clones, about 18% found once. Only a few counts were recorded for this clone. The antigen is unknown. The germline V gene encodes CDR1 SGDLS and CDR2 YYNGEE. This CDR3 contains 18 residues. J gave up 0 bases and V 1 base, and 10 bases lay outside the gene matches. The sequence derives from a man between 40 and 75 years old with stage I lung adenocarcinoma. The V gene is TRBV9, the J gene TRBJ1-1, with 9 nucleotides matching TRBD1. The material was lung tumor tissue, obtained before any cancer treatment. DNA for the CDR3: TGTGCCAGCAGCGTAATCGGGACAGGGTACGGAATGAACACTGAAGCTTTCTTT. Translating gives CASSVIGTGYGMNTEAFF.